This T cell receptor beta chain comes out of a study of T-cell memory formation after mild COVID-19. Study-wide results and limits: While clones contracting from day 15 to 85 were balanced between CD4 and CD8, later expanders leaned CD4+. Largely, contracting CD4+ clones fell within CM and EM, and contracting CD8+ clones within EMRA. Second-wave clones that peaked on day 37 lacked confirmed SARS-CoV-2 specificity. Prior to infection, memory already included some responding clones, suggesting cross-reactive memory joined.

As to this clonotype: Antigen: not known.

The CDR3 sequence is 14 residues long. V shed 9 bases, J shed 5 bases, and the junction held 8 bases outside the gene matches. The germline V gene has CDR1 KGHDR and CDR2 SFDVKD. TCRdb ran MiXCR on the 5' RACE reads and lists one entry per CDR3 protein. The sample yields about 190,000 distinct CDR3 sequences, approximately 20% seen once. Sequencing used PBMCs or a T cell subset sorted from them (not recorded which). This clonotype originated in an adult woman who had mild COVID-19 (a few samples of this study predate the infection). Cell type and time point are not known. The genes are TRBV24-1 and TRBJ2-7; 11 nucleotides agree with TRBD1. CDR3 loop: CATSPGQGADEQYF. The CDR3, as DNA: TGTGCCACCTCCCCCGGACAGGGGGCCGACGAGCAGTACTTC.